This TCR beta chain appears in the sequencing data of a study of cytomegalovirus exposure and HLA in healthy donors listed by TCRdb under 2017. For the study in its entirety: According to a later analysis, the roughly 130 validation repertoires were produced on the same platform as the 700 or so repertoires of the first cohort. To predict cytomegalovirus infection status, the study brought together high-throughput TCR immunosequencing, statistical association of individual TCRs with disease status, and machine learning. Along with the approximately 700-subject first cohort, a separate validation cohort of about 110 different subjects was used. The study aimed to test whether cataloging public T cell receptors could reveal signatures of past pathogen exposure.

The CDR3 numbers 14 residues from cysteine through phenylalanine. Just CDR3 DNA is preserved here, 42 bases in frame from base 1. At the junction V is shortened by 6 bases and J by 8 bases; bases outside the gene matches: 10. The germline V gene specifies LGHNA as CDR1 and YNFKEQ as CDR2. What the work shows at the level of the full study, not this receptor alone: A later analysis found that TCRs clustered in the first cohort also tended to co-occur in the roughly 110 validation repertoires, with 94% of cluster scores above 0. It was suggested by the authors that the approach could potentially be generalized to other disease states and immunological phenotypes. A later analysis had no HLA typing for the validation cohort, so co-occurrence there was scored across all 110 or so repertoires. A total of around 150 TCR beta chains were listed by the study as associated with cytomegalovirus. A few of the identified cytomegalovirus-associated TCR beta chains were confirmed in vitro to be specific for cytomegalovirus antigens. The classifier was reported to diagnose cytomegalovirus status with high specificity and sensitivity in both the original cohort and the validation cohort. Most TCR sequences were seen in very few donors, while some public TCRs were found in many individuals.

The donors belonged to the validation cohort of about 110 subjects, which was separate from the approximately 680-subject first cohort. This clone has only one observation. Its antigen target is currently unknown. Base-call qualities are not available, and no considerably larger clone is one nucleotide away. Library creation used the immunoSEQ multiplex PCR assay. The authors processed their data as follows. To diagnose cytomegalovirus status from the catalog of TCR beta chain sequences, a statistical classification framework was built. Held by TCRdb, this immuneACCESS table contains in-frame sequences only and omits some clones. Under half of the omission traces to an unresolved V gene where checked; the cause of the rest is unknown. That table is the source of V, J and clone size, and D and trimming were worked out from the DNA. This sample has approximately 240,000 clones in its table, and about 89% of those were observed once. The biggest ten clones account for more than 0.85% of the sample.

The receptor was isolated from a woman under 30 in good health and CMV-seronegative. What was sequenced was PBMCs. The chain is encoded by TRBV4-2 joined to TRBJ2-1; the central 7 bases match TRBD1. The CDR3 region reads CASSQRQGWDEQFF. The sequenced DNA is TGTGCCAGCAGTCAGAGACAGGGATGGGATGAGCAGTTCTTC.